This T cell receptor beta chain emerged from a study of shared clonotypes between healthy human individuals. Profiling relied on immunoSEQ multiplex PCR, and the TCRdb table lists in-frame clones only, not all of them. The table records hundreds of thousands of clones, around four fifths of them present only once. In this sample, this clone turned up many times. Compared with germline, one end of the junction differs, possibly owing to a read error. The CDR3 contains 15 residues. In germline, CDR1 is SGHTA, CDR2 FQGNSA. The receptor's source is a man aged 30 to 45 in good health. The sample consisted of memory CD4+ T cells sorted from blood. Stated subset: CD45RA-negative fraction. The chain recombines TRBV7-2 with TRBJ2-1, with 10 positions matching TRBD2. Written as DNA, the CDR3 is TGTGCCAGCAGCGTAGCGGGAGGAGGAATCAATGAGCAGTTCTTC. It is translated as CASSVAGGGINEQFF.